The 20 T cell receptor beta chains below come from one sample, sequenced in a study of blood T cells in healthy people across ages. Next came a second PCR, run for roughly 6 to 11 cycles, which used a sample-barcoded 5' primer along with a J-beta primer mix. TCRdb processed the 5' RACE reads anew with MiXCR; each CDR3 protein has one entry. The sample consists of 1.5 million to 2 million distinct CDR3 sequences, 39% of them appearing once. Sample: blood. The receptors here all came from a human donor in good health.

This clonotype was seen ten or more times. The V call is TRBV7-3, the J call TRBJ1-2, with TRBD1 identical over 9 bases. CDR1 and CDR2 from the germline V gene are SGHTA and FQGTGA. Germline trimming cut 5 bases from V and 4 bases from J; bases unmatched to any gene: 8. CDR3 length equals 15 residues. DNA for the CDR3: TGTGCCAGCAGCGAAACAGGGGGCAAGAGCTATGGCTACACCTTC. Protein sequence: CASSETGGKSYGYTF.

This clonotype was observed a few times. The V call is TRBV7-2, the J call TRBJ2-7, with TRBD1 matching over 8 bases. V dropped 6 bases and J dropped 3; count of bases not matched to a gene: 7. This CDR3 spans 14 amino acids. CDR1 is SGHTA, CDR2 FQGNSA, per germline. In nucleotides, the CDR3 is TGTGCCAGCAGTGGGACAGGTGCAGTCTACGAGCAGTACTTC. It is translated as CASSGTGAVYEQYF.

The V call is TRBV28, the J call TRBJ2-1; no firm D call. The CDR3 contains 15 residues. Trimming took 6 bases from V and 2 from J, leaving 14 bases between them. Germline V gene sequence: CDR1 MDHEN, CDR2 SYDVKM. CDR3 amino acids: CASSSETFPYNEQFF. The CDR3 DNA follows: TGTGCCAGCAGCTCAGAAACCTTTCCCTACAATGAGCAGTTCTTC.

CDR3 bases: TGTGCCAGCAGGGTTAACAGGGACAGCGAGCAGTACTTC. This translates into CASRVNRDSEQYF. V is TRBV2 and J is TRBJ2-5; 7 nucleotides align to TRBD1. The better agreement between TRBJ2-7 and the DNA end casts doubt on the J call. This CDR3 has 13 amino acids. The germline V gene encodes CDR1 SNHLY and CDR2 FYNNEI.

The chain recombines TRBV7-2 with TRBJ2-7; D call uncertain. V was clipped by 5 bases and J by 0 bases, with 14 bases between them. Germline V gene data show CDR1 as SGHTA and CDR2 as FQGNSA. This CDR3 spans 15 amino acids. The CDR3, as DNA: TGTGCCAGCAGCCCCACTGCCACGAGCTCCTACGAGCAGTACTTC. Its translation is CASSPTATSSYEQYF. Full variable domain (missing parts from reference TRBV7-2 and TRBJ2-7): GAGVSQSPSNKVTEKGKDVELRCDPISGHTALYWYRQSLGQGLEFLIYFQGNSAPDKSGLPSDRFSAERTGGSVSTLTIQRTQQEDSAVYLCASSPTATSSYEQYFGPGTRLTVT.

This chain connects TRBV7-2 to TRBJ2-1, with D uncertain. The V end lost 1 base, the J end lost 4 bases, and 11 bases lay between the germline ends. Germline CDR1 is SGHTA and CDR2 is FQGNSA. The CDR3 covers 15 residues. The CDR3 sequence: CASSLVWRKYNEQFF. In nucleotides, the CDR3 is TGTGCCAGCAGCTTAGTTTGGAGAAAGTACAATGAGCAGTTCTTC.

Note on this clonotype: Germline and junction disagree at one end, which may indicate a read error. The V gene is TRBV13, the J gene TRBJ1-2, with 8 bases matching TRBD1. CDR1 and CDR2 from the germline V gene are PRHDT and FYEKMQ (reference sequence). CDR3 length: 16 amino acids. For the CDR3, the DNA is TGTGCCAGCAGCTTAGGGCAGGGGGCGTTAAACTATGGCCACACCTTC. It is translated as CASSLGQGALNYGHTF.

This clonotype was observed at least ten times. The chain carries TRBV4-1 and TRBJ2-1, with 13 bases identical to TRBD2. Germline CDR1 reads MGHRA; CDR2 reads YSYEKL. The junction had 6 bases not matched to a gene; V was cut back by 0 bases and J by 7 bases. CDR3 length: 17 amino acids. For the CDR3, the DNA is TGCGCCAGCAGCCAAGATTCTCGGACTAGCGGGGGTAATGAGCAGTTCTTC. The encoded protein is CASSQDSRTSGGNEQFF.

The V and J genes are TRBV15 and TRBJ2-5; D remains unclear. CDR1 and CDR2 from the germline V gene are LNHNV and YYDKDF (reference sequence). V was trimmed by 0 bases and J by 2 bases, leaving 7 bases between them. The CDR3 is 14 residues long. The DNA for the CDR3 is TGTGCCACCAGCAGAGATACCGCACAAGAGACCCAGTACTTC. Translating it yields CATSRDTAQETQYF.

The sample holds a few counts of this clonotype. The rearrangement joins TRBV19 to TRBJ2-1; TRBD1 agrees at 9 bases. V lost 5 bases and J lost 4; bases outside the gene matches: 6. This CDR3 comprises 15 residues. Germline-derived CDR1 and CDR2 are LNHDA and SQIVND (reference sequence). As DNA, the CDR3 is TGTGCCAGTAGTTCTCGACAGGGGGTATACAATGAGCAGTTCTTC. As protein: CASSSRQGVYNEQFF.

In this sample, this clonotype turned up many times. The chain uses TRBV12-3 or TRBV12-4 and TRBJ1-2; 7 nucleotides line up with TRBD1. The CDR3 is 13 residues long. With V trimmed by 3 bases and J by 3 bases, 1 base remained unmatched. The CDR3 loop reads CASSFQGDYGYTF. DNA of the CDR3: TGTGCCAGCAGTTTCCAGGGGGACTATGGCTACACCTTC.

The chain combines TRBV28 with TRBJ2-3, with TRBD1 as a possible D gene (6 bases). The V gene lost 0 bases and the J gene lost 4 bases, with 23 bases spanning the gap. The CDR3 has 19 amino acids. Germline V lookup: CDR1 MDHEN, CDR2 SYDVKM. As DNA, the CDR3 is TGTGCCAGCAGTTTATGGAGAGGCCAGGGGAGAGAGTTACCAGATACGCAGTATTTT. Protein: CASSLWRGQGRELPDTQYF.

The V and J genes are TRBV28 and TRBJ1-4, with 9 bases aligning to TRBD1. V shed 1 base and J 8 bases; nucleotides not matched to a gene: 5. Germline loops: CDR1 MDHEN, CDR2 SYDVKM. The CDR3 covers 15 residues. DNA of the CDR3: TGTGCCAGCAGTTTATTGACAGGGGGAGTGGAAAAACTGTTTTTT. Translating gives CASSLLTGGVEKLFF. The variable domain in full, completed from reference TRBV28 and TRBJ1-4, reads DVKVTQSSRYLVKRTGEKVFLECVQDMDHENMFWYRQDPGLGLRLIYFSYDVKMKEKGDIPEGYSVSREKKERFSLILESASTNQTSMYLCASSLLTGGVEKLFFGSGTQLSVL.

This clonotype has only one observation. This chain links TRBV7-8 with TRBJ2-1; D call uncertain. This CDR3 has 16 amino acids. CDR1 is SGHVS, CDR2 FQNEAQ, per germline. Trimming stripped 0 bases from V and 0 bases from J, with 9 bases between. The CDR3 nucleotides read TGTGCCAGCAGCTTAGCGGAGCGTAGCTCCTACAATGAGCAGTTCTTC. It specifies CASSLAERSSYNEQFF.

This chain joins TRBV28 and TRBJ2-3, with a weak D call TRBD1 (5 bases). The length of the CDR3 is 16 residues. Trimming left V 3 bases short and J 0 bases short, with 13 bases between. Looked up from germline, CDR1 is MDHEN and CDR2 is SYDVKM. The CDR3 spells CASSFARGLSTDTQYF. The CDR3 DNA reads TGTGCCAGCAGTTTTGCAAGGGGCCTTAGCACAGATACGCAGTATTTT.

This clonotype was detected a few times. The chain recombines TRBV20-1 with TRBJ2-7, with D unclear. Trimming took off 6 bases at V and 4 bases at J, with 13 bases between the two ends. Per the germline V gene, CDR1 is DFQATT and CDR2 is SNEGSKA (reference sequence). The CDR3 runs to 12 residues. The CDR3 loop is CSADQDPYEQYF. The CDR3 coding sequence is TGCAGTGCCGACCAGGACCCATACGAGCAGTACTTC.

The chain uses TRBV9 and TRBJ1-3; D not resolved. CDR3 length equals 15 residues. Germline V gene lookup returns CDR1 SGDLS and CDR2 YYNGEE. V lost 0 bases and J lost 0, with 7 bases in between. CDR3 nucleotides: TGTGCCAGCAGCGTAGGTGGGAGCTCTGGAAACACCATATATTTT. Residues: CASSVGGSSGNTIYF.

The DNA of the CDR3 is TGTGCCAGCAGTGCGACTCTCTCTTATGGCTACACCTTC. It translates to CASSATLSYGYTF. The J gene is TRBJ1-2, the V gene TRBV6-2 or TRBV6-3; no firm D call. V gave up 5 bases and J gave up 5 bases, with 12 bases separating them. CDR1 and CDR2 (germline): MNHEY, SVGEGT. The CDR3 sequence is 13 residues long.

This clonotype has a handful of counts. The V gene is TRBV6-4, the J gene TRBJ1-2; D is unresolved. This CDR3 spans 13 amino acids. Trimming took off 4 bases at V and 6 bases at J, with 12 bases between the two ends. Germline V gene data show CDR1 as MRHNA and CDR2 as SNTAGT. Written as DNA, the CDR3 is TGTGCCAGCAGTGCAACCGGGTTGGATGGCTACACCTTC. Encoded protein: CASSATGLDGYTF.

V usage is TRBV10-3 and J usage is TRBJ2-7, with D possibly matching TRBD1 (6 bases). The CDR3 sequence is 13 residues long. Trimming took off 6 bases at V and 0 bases at J, with 9 bases between the two ends. Looked up from germline, CDR1 is ENHRY and CDR2 is SYGVKD. The CDR3 region has the DNA TGTGCCATCAGGCAGGGGACCTCCTACGAGCAGTACTTC. It yields the protein CAIRQGTSYEQYF.